Below, 13 T cell receptor beta chains from the same sample are listed, as sequenced in a study of blood T cell repertoires in COVID-19. Using immunoSEQ multiplex PCR, the repertoire was profiled, and TCRdb retains in-frame clones only, with some absent. Of tens of thousands of clones listed, roughly 82% were seen once; the top ten hold 28%. Sequenced material: peripheral blood. The receptor set was obtained from a woman older than 75 with active or convalescent COVID-19.

This chain links TRBV29-1 with TRBJ2-1; 7 nucleotides match TRBD1. Germline V gene sequence: CDR1 SQVTM, CDR2 ANQGSEA. J was trimmed by 6 bases and V by 3 bases; bases with no gene match: 14. This CDR3 comprises 16 residues. CDR3 DNA sequence: TGCAGCGTTGACTCGCACAGGGGCTTTCCGTCCAATGAGCAGTTCTTC. This codes for CSVDSHRGFPSNEQFF.

In its sample, this clone was seen a few times. This rearrangement joins TRBV10-3 to TRBJ2-2; 12 nucleotides agree with TRBD2. Looked up from germline, CDR1 is ENHRY and CDR2 is SYGVKD. The CDR3 extends over 15 amino acids. After removal of 8 bases from V and 1 base from J, the junction contained 2 bases not matched to a gene. CDR3 DNA sequence: TGTGCCATCCGGACTAGCGGGGAGAACACCGGGGAGCTGTTTTTT. This encodes CAIRTSGENTGELFF.

The rearrangement links TRBV11-2 to TRBJ2-2; weak D call: TRBD2 (6 bases). CDR1 is SGHAT and CDR2 is FQNNGV in the germline V gene. Between the trimmed V and J ends, which lost 5 bases and 4 bases, there was a span of 23 bases. The CDR3 is 18 amino acids. Here the CDR3 DNA reads TGTGCCAGCAGCCTGGGAGGACGGGCCGTCAAGGGCACCGGGGAGCTGTTTTTT. It translates to CASSLGGRAVKGTGELFF. The variable domain in full, completed from reference TRBV11-2 and TRBJ2-2, reads EAGVAQSPRYKIIEKRQSVAFWCNPISGHATLYWYQQILGQGPKLLIQFQNNGVVDDSQLPKDRFSAERLKGVDSTLKIQPAKLEDSAVYLCASSLGGRAVKGTGELFFGEGSRLTVL.

V usage is TRBV19 and J usage is TRBJ1-2, with 11 bases matching TRBD1. V dropped 3 bases and J dropped 7; count of bases not matched to a gene: 7. Germline loops: CDR1 LNHDA, CDR2 SQIVND (reference sequence). The CDR3 covers 15 residues. The CDR3 DNA sequence: TGTGCCAGTAGTATCGGACAGGGGGCGCATCTTGGCTACACCTTC. Protein: CASSIGQGAHLGYTF.

The chain recombines TRBV19 with TRBJ2-5, with 8 bases that match TRBD1. J gave up 5 bases and V 3 bases, and 5 bases lay outside the gene matches. This CDR3 is 14 amino acids long. The germline gives CDR1 LNHDA, CDR2 SQIVND (reference sequence). The CDR3 DNA is TGTGCCAGTAGTATCAGGGGGCCTCGTGAGACCCAGTACTTC. Its translation: CASSIRGPRETQYF.

This CDR3 is CATSSLPLGSPLHF. CDR3 coding DNA: TGTGCCACCAGCAGCCTCCCTCTAGGCTCACCCCTCCACTTT. The chain uses TRBV15 and TRBJ1-6; D is uncertain. Germline values: CDR1 LNHNV, CDR2 YYDKDF (reference sequence). This CDR3 region has 14 residues. Trimming shortened V by 3 bases and J by 10 bases, and 13 bases separated the two germline ends.

This sequence joins TRBV4-1 and TRBJ1-3; D might be TRBD1 (5 bases). The CDR3 is made up of 17 amino acids. Germline V CDR1 and CDR2: MGHRA, YSYEKL. Trimming shortened V by 0 bases and J by 2 bases, and 14 bases separated the two germline ends. CDR3 residues: CASSQEEWGLAGNTIYF. The CDR3 nucleotides are TGCGCCAGCAGCCAAGAAGAGTGGGGACTTGCTGGAAACACCATATATTTT.

The V and J genes are TRBV30 and TRBJ2-5, with TRBD1 as a possible D gene (6 bases). The CDR3 length is 13 residues. Germline CDR1 reads GTSNPN; CDR2 reads SVGIG (reference sequence). V was shortened by 5 bases and J by 2 bases, with 12 bases between the two germline ends. The CDR3 region has the DNA TGTGCCTGGGCCACCGGGACACAAGAGACCCAGTACTTC. The encoded protein is CAWATGTQETQYF.

The V and J genes are TRBV24-1 and TRBJ2-3; 8 bases map to TRBD2. V gave up 2 bases and J gave up 5 bases; unmatched junction bases: 11. Germline V gives CDR1 KGHDR, CDR2 SFDVKD. The CDR3 runs to 17 residues. Here the CDR3 reads CATSDSPNGLAGDTQYF. CDR3 in DNA: TGTGCCACCAGTGATTCCCCCAACGGACTAGCCGGAGATACGCAGTATTTT.

The gene calls are TRBV5-6 and TRBJ1-3, with 8 bases matching TRBD1. The CDR3 sequence is 16 residues long. CDR1 is SGHDT, CDR2 YYEEEE, per germline. The trim removed 2 bases at V and 0 bases at J, leaving 4 bases unmatched. The CDR3 sequence: CASSFGTGGSGNTIYF. For the CDR3, the DNA is TGTGCCAGCAGCTTTGGGACAGGAGGCTCTGGAAACACCATATATTTT.

The genes are TRBV3-1 (or the pseudogene TRBV3-2) and TRBJ1-1, with D tentatively TRBD1 (5 bases). V gave up 1 base and J gave up 0 bases, with 12 bases separating them. The CDR3 is made up of 16 amino acids. CDR1 and CDR2 (germline): LGHDT, YNNKEL (reference sequence). The CDR3 nucleotides are TGTGCCAGCAGCCAAGTCGGGGGTTCTATGAACACTGAAGCTTTCTTT. The encoded protein is CASSQVGGSMNTEAFF.

This chain links TRBV7-9 with TRBJ2-3; TRBD2 agrees at 8 bases. This CDR3 comprises 16 residues. Germline V gives CDR1 SEHNR, CDR2 FQNEAQ (reference sequence). The ends lost 5 bases at V and 2 bases at J; junction bases unmatched: 9. DNA of the CDR3: TGTGCCAGCAGCACCCCTCGGGGGGGGGCCACAGATACGCAGTATTTT. Protein sequence: CASSTPRGGATDTQYF.

This chain joins TRBV6-6 and TRBJ1-2; 8 positions agree with TRBD1. CDR3 length equals 13 residues. After removal of 2 bases from V and 8 bases from J, the junction contained 4 bases not matched to a gene. The V gene's germline CDR1 is MNHNY and CDR2 SVGAGI (reference sequence). The CDR3 loop reads CASSYLTGEGYTF. Here the CDR3 DNA reads TGTGCCAGCAGTTACCTGACAGGGGAGGGCTACACCTTC.